Following are 5 T cell receptor beta chains from one sample sequenced in a study of cytomegalovirus exposure and HLA in healthy donors (dated by TCRdb to 2015 to 2018). Library creation used the immunoSEQ multiplex PCR assay. A mixture of 60 forward primers for TCR Vbeta segments and 13 reverse primers for TCR Jbeta segments was used in the multiplex PCR. TCRdb carries this immuneACCESS record with in-frame sequences only. Its versions omit some clonotypes, under half of them owing to an unresolved V gene in the studies checked, with the rest unexplained. The sample table lists 93,000 or so clones, around three quarters of them with a count of one. Around a tenth of the sample is held by the ten biggest clonotypes. Sample: PBMCs. All receptors derive from a woman between 18 and 29 years old in good health and CMV-seropositive.

This clone has a count of ten or more. V is TRBV10-1 and J is TRBJ2-7; D call uncertain. CDR1 and CDR2 (germline): WNHNN, SYGVQD (reference sequence). V was trimmed by 3 bases and J by 4 bases, leaving 7 bases between them. There are 12 residues in the CDR3. The CDR3 DNA reads as TGCGCCAGCAGTGAAAACGGTTACGAGCAGTACTTC. This encodes CASSENGYEQYF.

The chain links TRBV11-2 to TRBJ1-5; D perhaps matches TRBD1 (6 bases). The CDR3 length is 16 residues. Germline V gene sequence: CDR1 SGHAT, CDR2 FQNNGV. The V gene lost 3 bases and the J gene lost 8 bases, with 20 bases spanning the gap. As DNA, the CDR3 is TGTGCCAGCAGCTTGGGAAGGGGGGAGGGAAGGGAGCCCCAGCATTTT. Translated, it gives CASSLGRGEGREPQHF. Filled out from reference TRBV11-2 and TRBJ1-5, the complete variable domain reads EAGVAQSPRYKIIEKRQSVAFWCNPISGHATLYWYQQILGQGPKLLIQFQNNGVVDDSQLPKDRFSAERLKGVDSTLKIQPAKLEDSAVYLCASSLGRGEGREPQHFGDGTRLSIL.

V usage is TRBV5-4 and J usage is TRBJ1-5, with D tentatively TRBD1 (6 bases). The CDR3 is 14 amino acids. CDR1 and CDR2 from the germline V gene are SGHNT and YYREEE (reference sequence). The V end lost 3 bases, the J end lost 3 bases, and 10 bases lay between the germline ends. CDR3 in amino acids: CASSSQGTNQPQHF. The DNA for the CDR3 is TGTGCCAGCAGCTCACAGGGTACCAATCAGCCCCAGCATTTT.

The rearrangement links TRBV5-1 to TRBJ1-1, with a weak D call TRBD1 (5 bases). Germline-derived CDR1 and CDR2 are SGHRS and YFSETQ. V lost 0 bases and J lost 4, with 16 bases in between. The CDR3 length is 16 residues. The CDR3: CASSLEGVVVSTEAFF. The CDR3 DNA reads TGCGCCAGCAGCTTGGAAGGGGTCGTGGTATCCACTGAAGCTTTCTTT.

CDR3 sequence: CASEGGANANTGELFF. The CDR3 DNA is TGTGCCAGCGAAGGGGGTGCAAACGCGAACACCGGGGAGCTGTTTTTT. V is TRBV19 and J is TRBJ2-2; tentatively, D is TRBD1 (6 bases). Germline lookup yields CDR1 LNHDA and CDR2 SQIVND (reference sequence). The CDR3 spans 16 residues. The V and J ends lost 9 bases and 0 bases respectively, with 17 bases between them.